The rows below give T cell receptor beta chains drawn from one sample of a study of T cell responses to AZD1222 COVID-19 vaccine. This table comes from immunoSEQ multiplex PCR, and its TCRdb copy is limited to in-frame clones, with some not included. The sample includes roughly 79,000 clones, around 80% of them seen just once. Material: peripheral blood, obtained on day 0 of AZD1222 vaccination. The receptor source for this set is an adult in good health. CDR3s include the opening cysteine and the closing phenylalanine or tryptophan. A D gene is named only where the DNA matches it firmly. Size is omitted from some rows. Given values are once, few, many or a class for expanded clones.

J gene	D gene	clone size	V gene	CDR3 DNA	CDR3 protein
TRBJ1-5	.	.	TRBV19	TGTGCCAGTAGCCTGGGAGGCGAGAGCAATCAGCCCCAGCATTTT	CASSLGGESNQPQHF
TRBJ1-1	.	.	TRBV12-3/TRBV12-4	TGTGCCAGCAGTGGGCCCCTAGCAACTGAAGCTTTCTTT	CASSGPLATEAFF
TRBJ1-5	.	.	TRBV7-8	TGTGCCAGCAGCCTAGAGCGCAGCCGGAGCAATCAGCCCCAGCATTTT	CASSLERSRSNQPQHF
TRBJ2-3	TRBD2	.	TRBV29-1	TGCAGCGTTGAGGGCGGGAGGGGCACAGATACGCAGTATTTT	CSVEGGRGTDTQYF
TRBJ2-7	.	few	TRBV9	TGTGCCAGCAGCAATACCCCAGGGAACGAGCAGTACTTC	CASSNTPGNEQYF
TRBJ2-1	.	.	TRBV18	TGTGCCAGCTCACCAAATAGGGGCGCGAATGAGCAGTTCTTC	CASSPNRGANEQFF
TRBJ2-3	.	few	TRBV5-1	TGCGCCAGCAGCAAAGCCGGTAGCATGATACAGTCTAGCACAGATACGCAGTATTTT	CASSKAGSMIQSSTDTQYF
TRBJ2-1	.	.	TRBV2	TGTGCCAGCAGTGAATGGGAGTCAAACAATGAGCAGTTCTTC	CASSEWESNNEQFF
TRBJ2-7	.	.	TRBV6-5	TGTGCCAGCAGTCGACACATAAGCTCCTACGAGCAGTACTTC	CASSRHISSYEQYF
TRBJ2-7	TRBD2	.	TRBV15	TGTGCCACCAGCAGACCCCGGACTAGCGGGAGGCCTGAGCAGTACTTC	CATSRPRTSGRPEQYF
TRBJ2-7	.	.	TRBV27	TGTGCCAGCAGTCTTACACCCAGGGGACAGCAGTACTTC	CASSLTPRGQQYF
TRBJ2-5	TRBD2	.	TRBV7-6	TGTGCCAGCAGCTTATATTTAGCGGGAGGCGGAGAGACCCAGTACTTC	CASSLYLAGGGETQYF
TRBJ2-7	.	.	TRBV19	TGTGCCAGTAGTATGGACAGATCCTACGAGCAGTACTTC	CASSMDRSYEQYF
TRBJ1-2	.	.	TRBV27	TGTGCCAGCAGGGCCCGGGGATCGGCTGGCTACACCTTC	CASRARGSAGYTF
TRBJ1-4	.	.	TRBV21-1	TGTGCCAGCAGCAAGGCCAGGGGGCAGAATAATGAAAAACTGTTTTTT	CASSKARGQNNEKLFF
TRBJ2-3	.	once	TRBV29-1	TGCAGCGTTGAGGATATGATACCTACCACAGATACGCAGTATTTT	CSVEDMIPTTDTQYF
TRBJ1-1	.	.	TRBV5-1	TGCGCCAGCAGACCTAACACTTTAGGAAACACTGAAGCTTTCTTT	CASRPNTLGNTEAFF
TRBJ2-5	.	.	TRBV12-3/TRBV12-4	TGTGCCAGCAGTTTAGAAGAGACCCAGTACTTC	CASSLEETQYF
TRBJ2-1	TRBD2	once	TRBV4-2	TGTGCCAGCAGCCAAGATCAGGCTAGCGGGATCTTCTACAATGAGCAGTTCTTC	CASSQDQASGIFYNEQFF
TRBJ1-1	TRBD1	.	TRBV30	TGTGCCTGGAGTCTATTCGGACAGGGGGCCCTGAACACTGAAGCTTTCTTT	CAWSLFGQGALNTEAFF
TRBJ2-1	TRBD2	few	TRBV5-4	TGTGCCAGCAGCCCCGCGGGAGGATTCGATGAGCAGTTCTTC	CASSPAGGFDEQFF
TRBJ1-1	.	.	TRBV3-1/TRBV3-2	TGTGCCAGCAGCCAATCAGAGGGACACACTGAAGCTTTCTTT	CASSQSEGHTEAFF
TRBJ2-5	TRBD1	.	TRBV4-1	TGCGCCAGCAGCCAAGGTGGGACAGGGGACCAAGAGACCCAGTACTTC	CASSQGGTGDQETQYF
TRBJ1-4	.	once	TRBV19	TGTGCCAGTAGTTCTGCAAGGGGGGGTAATGAAAAACTGTTTTTT	CASSSARGGNEKLFF
TRBJ1-3	.	.	TRBV7-8	TGTGCCAGCAGCATAGATACTGGAAACACCATATATTTT	CASSIDTGNTIYF
TRBJ1-2	.	few	TRBV10-3	TGTGCCACCCTCCTTGATGGCTACTATGGCTACACCTTC	CATLLDGYYGYTF
TRBJ1-5	TRBD1	few	TRBV5-5	TGTGCCAGCAGCCGGGGACAGGACAATCAGCCCCAGCATTTT	CASSRGQDNQPQHF
TRBJ2-1	.	once	TRBV7-8	TGTGCCAGCAGCTTAGCTAGAGATGAGCAGTTCTTC	CASSLARDEQFF
TRBJ2-5	.	.	TRBV19	TGTGCCAGTACTGGGGGTGCCCTCCAAGAGACCCAGTACTTC	CASTGGALQETQYF
TRBJ2-5	.	.	TRBV30	TGTGCCTGGAGTGTAACGGGAGCGCGAGAGACCCAGTACTTC	CAWSVTGARETQYF
TRBJ2-1	.	.	TRBV30	TGTGCCTGGGGGCTAGCTTACAATGAGCAGTTCTTC	CAWGLAYNEQFF
TRBJ2-1	TRBD2	once	TRBV9	TGTGCCAGCAGCGTAGTGAGCGGGAGCTCCTACAATGAGCAGTTCTTC	CASSVVSGSSYNEQFF
TRBJ2-1	TRBD2	.	TRBV12-5	TGTGCTAGTGGTTCGAGCGGGACGGGGAATGAGCAGTTCTTC	CASGSSGTGNEQFF
TRBJ2-7	.	.	TRBV6-5	TGTGCCAGCAGTTACGACTCAGGACGAGGCCTCTACGAGCAGTACTTC	CASSYDSGRGLYEQYF
TRBJ2-2	.	.	TRBV7-2	TGTGCCAGCAGCCAAATAGCCAGGGCTTATGGGGAGCTGTTTTTT	CASSQIARAYGELFF
TRBJ2-1	TRBD1	.	TRBV11-3	TGTGCCAGCAGCCCGGGACAGGCGTACAATGAGCAGTTCTTC	CASSPGQAYNEQFF
TRBJ1-2	.	.	TRBV11-2	TGTGCCAGCAGCTCCCTAAGGGTGGAGGGATATGGCTACACCTTC	CASSSLRVEGYGYTF
TRBJ2-7	TRBD1	.	TRBV7-2	TGTGCCAGCAGCTTACCTTCCGGGACAGCATCCTACGAGCAGTACTTC	CASSLPSGTASYEQYF
TRBJ1-4	.	.	TRBV19	TGTGCCAGTAGAGCGCAGGGGAGCGCAACTAATGAAAAACTGTTTTTT	CASRAQGSATNEKLFF
TRBJ2-1	.	.	TRBV6-1	TGTGCCAGCAGTGAATGGGCGGAGCAGTTCTTC	CASSEWAEQFF
TRBJ2-7	.	.	TRBV7-8	TGTGCCAGCAGCTTACCCCTCCTCAGTGGTTCTTCCCACTACGAGCAGTACTTC	CASSLPLLSGSSHYEQYF
TRBJ2-3	.	.	TRBV27	TGTGCCACCAAGGGGTGGGATATCACAGATACGCAGTATTTT	CATKGWDITDTQYF